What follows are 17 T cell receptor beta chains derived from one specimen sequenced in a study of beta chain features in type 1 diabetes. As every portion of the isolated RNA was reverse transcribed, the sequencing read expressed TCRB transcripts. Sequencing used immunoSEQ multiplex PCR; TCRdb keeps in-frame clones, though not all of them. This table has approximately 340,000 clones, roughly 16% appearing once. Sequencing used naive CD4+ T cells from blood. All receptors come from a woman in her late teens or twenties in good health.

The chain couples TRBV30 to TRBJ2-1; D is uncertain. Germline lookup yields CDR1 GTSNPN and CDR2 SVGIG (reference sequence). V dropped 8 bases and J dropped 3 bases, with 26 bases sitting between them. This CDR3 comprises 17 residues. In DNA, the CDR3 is TGTGCCGCCCGAGTGTCGGTTGCCGCGCAATTCTACAATGAGCAGTTCTTC. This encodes CAARVSVAAQFYNEQFF.

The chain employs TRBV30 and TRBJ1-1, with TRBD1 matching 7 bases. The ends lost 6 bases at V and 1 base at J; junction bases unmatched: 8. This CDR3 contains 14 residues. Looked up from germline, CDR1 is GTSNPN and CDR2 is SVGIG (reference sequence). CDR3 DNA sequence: TGTGCCTGCGAACAGGGACAGACGAACACTGAAGCTTTCTTT. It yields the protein CACEQGQTNTEAFF.

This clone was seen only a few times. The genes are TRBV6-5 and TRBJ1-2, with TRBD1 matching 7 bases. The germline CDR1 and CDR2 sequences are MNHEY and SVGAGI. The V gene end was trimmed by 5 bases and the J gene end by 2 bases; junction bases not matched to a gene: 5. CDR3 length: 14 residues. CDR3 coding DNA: TGTGCCAGCAGTCGGACAGGAGGAAACTATGGCTACACCTTC. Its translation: CASSRTGGNYGYTF.

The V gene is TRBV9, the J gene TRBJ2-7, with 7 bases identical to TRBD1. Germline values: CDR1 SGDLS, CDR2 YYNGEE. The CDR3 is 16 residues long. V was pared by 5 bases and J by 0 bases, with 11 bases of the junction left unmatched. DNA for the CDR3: TGTGCCAGCAGTCCTACCGGGACAGTGAGCTCCTACGAGCAGTACTTC. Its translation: CASSPTGTVSSYEQYF.

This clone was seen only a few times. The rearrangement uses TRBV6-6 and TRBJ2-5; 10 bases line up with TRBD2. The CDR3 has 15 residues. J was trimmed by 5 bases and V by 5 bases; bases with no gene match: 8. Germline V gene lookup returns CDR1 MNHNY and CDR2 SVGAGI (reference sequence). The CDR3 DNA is TGTGCCAGCAGTAACCCTAGCGGGAGAGGCGAGACCCAGTACTTC. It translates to CASSNPSGRGETQYF.

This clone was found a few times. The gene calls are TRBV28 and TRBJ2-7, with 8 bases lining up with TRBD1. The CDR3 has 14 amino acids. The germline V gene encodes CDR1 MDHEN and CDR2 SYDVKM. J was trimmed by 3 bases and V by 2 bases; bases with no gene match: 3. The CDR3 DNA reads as TGTGCCAGCAGTTTAATCGGACAGGGCTACGAGCAGTACTTC. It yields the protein CASSLIGQGYEQYF.

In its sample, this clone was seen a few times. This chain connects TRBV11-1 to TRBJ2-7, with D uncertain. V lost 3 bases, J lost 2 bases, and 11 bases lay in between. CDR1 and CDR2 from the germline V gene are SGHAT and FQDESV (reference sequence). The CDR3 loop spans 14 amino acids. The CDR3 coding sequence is TGTGCCAGCAGCTTTTCCCCGAGAACCTACGAGCAGTACTTC. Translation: CASSFSPRTYEQYF.

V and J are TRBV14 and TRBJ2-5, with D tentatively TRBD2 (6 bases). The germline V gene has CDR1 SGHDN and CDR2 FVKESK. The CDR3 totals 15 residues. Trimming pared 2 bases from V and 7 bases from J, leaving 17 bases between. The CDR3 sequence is CASSQFTRDLGTQYF. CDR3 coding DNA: TGTGCCAGCAGCCAATTCACTAGGGACTTGGGGACCCAGTACTTC.

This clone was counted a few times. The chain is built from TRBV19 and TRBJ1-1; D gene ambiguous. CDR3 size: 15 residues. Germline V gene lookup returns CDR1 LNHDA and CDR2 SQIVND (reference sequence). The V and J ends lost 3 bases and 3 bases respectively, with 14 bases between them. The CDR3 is CASSMRVPSDTEAFF. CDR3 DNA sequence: TGTGCCAGTAGTATGAGGGTTCCATCGGACACTGAAGCTTTCTTT.

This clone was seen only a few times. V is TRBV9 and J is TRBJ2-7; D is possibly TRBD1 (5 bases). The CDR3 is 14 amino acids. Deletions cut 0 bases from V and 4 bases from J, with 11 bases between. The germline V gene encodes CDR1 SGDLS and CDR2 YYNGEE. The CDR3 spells CASSVGREEYEQYF. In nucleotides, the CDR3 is TGTGCCAGCAGCGTAGGCAGGGAAGAATACGAGCAGTACTTC.

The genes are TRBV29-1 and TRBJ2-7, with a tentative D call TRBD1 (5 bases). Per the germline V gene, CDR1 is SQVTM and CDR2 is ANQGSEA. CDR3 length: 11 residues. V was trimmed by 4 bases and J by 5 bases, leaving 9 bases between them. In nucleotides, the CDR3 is TGCAGCGTTGTCAGGGTCGACGAGCAGTACTTC. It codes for CSVVRVDEQYF.

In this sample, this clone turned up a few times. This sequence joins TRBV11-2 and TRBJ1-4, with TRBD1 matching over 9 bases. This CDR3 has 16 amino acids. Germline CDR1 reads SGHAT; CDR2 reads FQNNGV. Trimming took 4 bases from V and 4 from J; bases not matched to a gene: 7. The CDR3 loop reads CASSYGTGLVNEKLFF. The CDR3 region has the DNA TGTGCCAGCAGCTACGGGACAGGGCTTGTTAATGAAAAACTGTTTTTT.

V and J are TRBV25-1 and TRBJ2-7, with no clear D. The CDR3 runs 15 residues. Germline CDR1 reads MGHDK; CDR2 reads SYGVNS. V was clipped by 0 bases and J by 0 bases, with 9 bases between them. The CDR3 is CASSEYPSDSYEQYF. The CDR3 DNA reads TGTGCCAGCAGTGAATATCCGAGCGACTCCTACGAGCAGTACTTC.

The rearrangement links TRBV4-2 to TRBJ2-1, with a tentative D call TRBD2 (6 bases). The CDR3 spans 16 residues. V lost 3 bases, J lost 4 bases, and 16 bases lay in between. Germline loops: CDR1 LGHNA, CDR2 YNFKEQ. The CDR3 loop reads CASSHGNSGTYNEQFF. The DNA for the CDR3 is TGTGCCAGCAGCCATGGTAATAGCGGAACTTACAATGAGCAGTTCTTC.

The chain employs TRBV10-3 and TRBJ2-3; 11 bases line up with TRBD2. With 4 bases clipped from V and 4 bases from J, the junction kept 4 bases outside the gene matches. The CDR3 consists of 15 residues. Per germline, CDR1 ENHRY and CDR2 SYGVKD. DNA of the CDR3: TGTGCCATCAGTGTAGGACTAGCGGGTCCAGATACGCAGTATTTT. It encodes CAISVGLAGPDTQYF.

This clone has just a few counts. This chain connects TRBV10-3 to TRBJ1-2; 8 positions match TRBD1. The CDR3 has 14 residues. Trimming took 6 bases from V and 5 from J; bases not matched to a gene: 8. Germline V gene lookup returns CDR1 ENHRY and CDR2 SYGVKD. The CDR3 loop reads CAIRDDRGTYGYTF. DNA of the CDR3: TGTGCCATCAGGGACGACAGGGGAACGTATGGCTACACCTTC.

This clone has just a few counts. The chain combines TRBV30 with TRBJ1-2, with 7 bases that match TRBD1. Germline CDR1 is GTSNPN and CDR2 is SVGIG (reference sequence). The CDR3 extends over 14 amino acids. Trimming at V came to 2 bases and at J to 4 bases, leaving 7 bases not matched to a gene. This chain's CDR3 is CAWSLHRGLYGYTF. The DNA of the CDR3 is TGTGCCTGGAGTTTACACAGGGGACTCTATGGCTACACCTTC.